This TCR beta chain was identified during a study of blood T cell repertoires in COVID-19. On the study more broadly: Spain, Italy and the United States supplied samples that represented acute and convalescent COVID-19.

The trim removed 8 bases at V and 7 bases at J, leaving 27 bases unmatched. Looked up from germline, CDR1 is MNHEY and CDR2 is SMNVEV (reference sequence). The CDR3 has 20 amino acids. Source study methods: Estimated nucleated cell counts came from reference gene primer amplification. Here immunoSEQ multiplex PCR was the method, and the copy in TCRdb shows in-frame clones only, minus some. V, J and clone size are those of that table, while D and trimming were read from the DNA. Among more than 400,000 clones listed, approximately 83% were seen once. The receptor was derived from a human donor in a cohort sampled during active COVID-19. The sequencing input was peripheral blood. This sequence joins TRBV27 and TRBJ2-2; 8 bases are shared with TRBD1. The CDR3 here is CASSFTGTGGSVVNYGELFF. DNA of the CDR3: TGTGCCAGCTCTTTTACCGGGACAGGCGGATCGGTAGTTAATTACGGGGAGCTGTTTTTT.